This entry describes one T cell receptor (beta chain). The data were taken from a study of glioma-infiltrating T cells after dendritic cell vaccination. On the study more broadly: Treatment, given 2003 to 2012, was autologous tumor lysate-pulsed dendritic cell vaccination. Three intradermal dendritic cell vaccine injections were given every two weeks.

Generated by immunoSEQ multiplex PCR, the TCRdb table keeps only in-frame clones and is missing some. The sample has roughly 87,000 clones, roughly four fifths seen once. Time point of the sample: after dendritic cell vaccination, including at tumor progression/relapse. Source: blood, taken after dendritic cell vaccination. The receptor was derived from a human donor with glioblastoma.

The CDR3 coding sequence is TGTGCCAGCAGACCTCAGGATAGCAATCAGCCCCAGCATTTT. This encodes CASRPQDSNQPQHF. V gene TRBV7-2 combines with J gene TRBJ1-5; no clear D gene. The V gene lost 6 bases and the J gene lost 0 bases, with 9 bases spanning the gap. This CDR3 has 14 amino acids. Germline CDR1 is SGHTA and CDR2 is FQGNSA.